Sequencing of this TCR beta chain was carried out in a study of shared clonotypes between healthy human individuals. Germline lookup yields CDR1 SGHTA and CDR2 FQGNSA. The germline V and J ends were trimmed by 4 bases and 0 bases, with 10 bases remaining between them. This CDR3 has 15 residues. At the deep level, the assay was run. Generated by immunoSEQ multiplex PCR, the TCRdb table keeps only in-frame clones and is missing some. The sample gives about 2 million clones, 85% to 95% of which show up once; 0.1% to 0.15% is in the top ten. Study-wide results and caveats: Estimated richness values were generally larger in naive subsets than in memory subsets.

As concerns this clone: Antigen: not known. Other DNA sequences in this sample translate to the same CDR3.

This chain connects TRBV7-2 to TRBJ1-5; tentative D call: TRBD1 (5 bases). Specimen: naive CD4+ T cells sorted from blood. Described subset: CD45RA+ positively selected. The source of this sequence is a man aged 18 to 29 in good health. For the CDR3, the DNA is TGTGCCAGCAGCTCCCTGGGGGGTAGCAATCAGCCCCAGCATTTT. This gives the protein CASSSLGGSNQPQHF.